This T cell receptor (beta chain) was sequenced for a study of type 1 regulatory T cells. There are 13 residues in the CDR3. After removal of 10 bases from V and 5 bases from J, the junction contained 7 bases not matched to a gene. Notes on the study in general: Tr1 cells had a more restricted TCR repertoire than non-Tr1 cells.

TCRdb processed the reads anew with MiXCR; each CDR3 protein has one entry. The table includes fewer than 80,000 distinct CDR3 sequences, around 20% detected once. This clonotype was detected a few times. Its matching antigen is unknown. V gene TRBV12-3 or TRBV12-4 combines with J gene TRBJ2-1; 8 nucleotides line up with TRBD2. The sequence was collected from a human donor in good health. Input material: cultured type 1 regulatory T (Tr1) cells, either the whole culture or a sorted fraction (not recorded which). The CDR3 region is CATRAGANNEQFF. For the CDR3, the DNA is TGTGCCACAAGAGCGGGAGCTAACAATGAGCAGTTCTTC.